Sequencing of this TCR beta chain was carried out in a study of post-analysis software for immune sequencing data. About the study: Relapsing-remitting, secondary progressive and progressive-relapsing multiple sclerosis were all included among the disease courses.

To note about this clonotype: What it recognizes is unknown.

General observations from the study: Clustering by F measure revealed strong co-clustering among samples prepared together in one batch. Controls had significantly higher normalized Chao1 diversity than multiple sclerosis patients.

Prepared libraries of TCR beta cDNA carried unique molecular identifiers. T cells, roughly 0.9 to 11 million of them, yielded roughly 550,000 cDNA molecules. TCRdb reprocessed the PCR reads via MiXCR and lists one record per CDR3 protein. The table records some 800,000 distinct CDR3 sequences, roughly 46% of them present only once. This clonotype originated in a girl between 10 and 17 years old with multiple sclerosis. Sequenced input: blood.

CDR3 sequence: CASSQVLGTPYEQYF. CDR3 sequence (DNA): TGCGCCAGCAGCCAGGTCCTGGGAACCCCCTACGAGCAGTACTTC. The rearrangement links TRBV4-1 to TRBJ2-4; D unresolved. The assigned J gene may be wrong: the sequence end matches TRBJ2-7 better. This CDR3 spans 15 amino acids. Germline V lookup: CDR1 MGHRA, CDR2 YSYEKL.